This T cell receptor (beta chain) was obtained from a study of T cell responses to AZD1222 COVID-19 vaccine. Details on this clone: Its cognate antigen is unknown.

The CDR3 extends over 15 amino acids. V lost 3 bases to trimming and J lost 7 bases; unmatched junction nucleotides: 6. Germline V gene sequence: CDR1 SGHTA, CDR2 FQGTGA. Using immunoSEQ multiplex PCR, the repertoire was profiled, and TCRdb retains in-frame clones only, with some absent. The sample holds roughly 120,000 clones, 90% to 95% seen once. General study results and limits: Most donors were white British and more were female, and clonal diversity was possibly underestimated.

The source of this sequence is an adult in good health. The chain carries TRBV7-3 and TRBJ2-7; TRBD2 matches at 13 bases. The sequencing here drew on peripheral blood, taken on day 0 of AZD1222 vaccination. The CDR3 sequence is CASSFNGLAGDEQYF. CDR3 coding DNA: TGTGCCAGCAGCTTTAACGGACTAGCGGGGGATGAGCAGTACTTC.